The 11 T cell receptor beta chains below all came from one sample that was sequenced in a study of blood T cell repertoires in COVID-19. TCRdb keeps only in-frame clones here, not all; method: immunoSEQ multiplex PCR. The sample has about 300,000 clones, approximately 90% seen once. Sequencing was carried out using peripheral blood. The source of these receptors is a woman in her thirties with COVID-19, enrolled during active disease.

The genes are TRBV6-2 or TRBV6-3 and TRBJ2-2; D is ambiguous. The germline CDR1 and CDR2 sequences are MNHEY and SVGEGT. This CDR3 has 16 residues. V was clipped by 2 bases and J by 3 bases, with 13 bases between them. Here the CDR3 reads CASSYPPSRDTGELFF. CDR3 DNA: TGTGCCAGCAGTTACCCCCCCAGTCGGGACACCGGGGAGCTGTTTTTT.

The genes are TRBV6-4 and TRBJ2-3; the D gene is possibly TRBD2 (6 bases). Between the trimmed V and J ends, which lost 8 bases and 2 bases, there was a span of 11 bases. Germline assignment: CDR1 MRHNA and CDR2 SNTAGT. The CDR3 is 13 amino acids. In nucleotides, the CDR3 is TGTGCCAGCCGGGACTTATCCACAGATACGCAGTATTTT. This gives the protein CASRDLSTDTQYF.

The V call is TRBV6-5, the J call TRBJ2-7, with 8 bases matching TRBD2. The germline CDR1 and CDR2 sequences are MNHEY and SVGAGI. This CDR3 spans 14 amino acids. With V trimmed by 6 bases and J by 0 bases, 4 bases remained unmatched. The CDR3 DNA sequence: TGTGCCAGCAGCGGGACTAGTAGCTCCTACGAGCAGTACTTC. As protein: CASSGTSSSYEQYF.

V usage is TRBV5-6 and J usage is TRBJ2-7; TRBD2 matches at 12 bases. Trimming cost V 4 bases and J 4 bases; bases outside gene matches: 9. In germline, CDR1 is SGHDT, CDR2 YYEEEE. The CDR3 is 16 residues long. As DNA, the CDR3 is TGTGCCAGCAGCCCGCCGGGGCTAGCGGGAGGGTACGAGCAGTACTTC. This codes for CASSPPGLAGGYEQYF.

In its sample, this clone was seen once. The chain links TRBV27 to TRBJ1-5, with D maybe TRBD1 (6 bases). This CDR3 is 12 amino acids long. Germline CDR1 MNHEY, CDR2 SMNVEV (reference sequence). The ends were cut back, 9 bases at V and 7 bases at J, with 13 bases in the middle. The chain's CDR3 is CARPTGKQPQHF. DNA for the CDR3: TGTGCCAGGCCTACAGGGAAACAGCCCCAGCATTTT.

This chain links TRBV11-2 with TRBJ2-7; 7 positions match TRBD2. CDR1 SGHAT and CDR2 FQNNGV come from the germline V gene. Germline trimming cut 5 bases from V and 3 bases from J; bases unmatched to any gene: 10. The CDR3 length is 15 residues. The CDR3 loop reads CASSHSGRVLYEQYF. The DNA of the CDR3 is TGTGCCAGCAGCCATAGCGGGCGAGTCCTCTACGAGCAGTACTTC.

The V call is TRBV11-3, the J call TRBJ1-4, with 11 positions matching TRBD1. The CDR3 has 15 amino acids. Germline V CDR1 and CDR2: SGHNT, YENEEA. J lost 8 bases, V lost 7 bases, and 9 bases had no gene match. CDR3 sequence reads: CASTAPGQGDEKLFF. In DNA, the CDR3 is TGTGCCAGCACCGCCCCGGGACAGGGGGACGAAAAACTGTTTTTT.

The gene calls are TRBV7-2 and TRBJ1-4, with 8 bases that match TRBD1. The CDR3 is 14 residues long. The V gene end was trimmed by 5 bases and the J gene end by 7 bases; junction bases not matched to a gene: 6. Germline CDR1 SGHTA, CDR2 FQGNSA. CDR3 sequence (DNA): TGTGCCAGCAGCATGGGACAGGTCGGTGAAAAACTGTTTTTT. The encoded protein is CASSMGQVGEKLFF.

This chain connects TRBV28 to TRBJ2-5; maybe TRBD1 (5 bases). CDR1 MDHEN and CDR2 SYDVKM come from the germline V gene. The CDR3 has 15 amino acids. Trimming shortened V by 6 bases and J by 4 bases, and 18 bases separated the two germline ends. As DNA, the CDR3 is TGTGCCAGCAGATTCTTGCGGAGTGGGGCAGAGACCCAGTACTTC. Amino acids: CASRFLRSGAETQYF.

CDR3 in DNA: TGCGCCAGCAGTCATCTGTGGACTAGCGGGAGTAGCTACGAGCAGTACTTC. Translated: CASSHLWTSGSSYEQYF. The V and J genes are TRBV23-1 and TRBJ2-7, with 13 bases matching TRBD2. TRBV23-1 qualifies as an ORF whose function is uncertain. The CDR3 sequence is 17 residues long. Trimming took 3 bases from V and 3 from J; bases not matched to a gene: 8.

The chain links TRBV18 to TRBJ2-7; D not resolved. This CDR3 comprises 14 residues. The V and J ends lost 0 bases and 2 bases respectively, with 8 bases between them. Germline V gene sequence: CDR1 KGHSH, CDR2 LQKENI. Here the CDR3 reads CASSPPSQPYEQYF. CDR3 DNA: TGTGCCAGCTCACCACCGTCACAGCCCTACGAGCAGTACTTC. Using reference TRBV18 and TRBJ2-7 for the parts outside the CDR3, the full variable domain is NAGVMQNPRHLVRRRGQEARLRCSPMKGHSHVYWYRQLPEEGLKFMVYLQKENIIDESGMPKERFSAEFPKEGPSILRIQQVVRGDSAAYFCASSPPSQPYEQYFGPGTRLTVT.